The clone carrying this TCR beta chain was recorded only once. Those donating, healthy Caucasian individuals from Russia, were aged roughly 6 to 100. The sample comes from a study of blood T cells in healthy people across ages. It was with a sample-barcoded 5' primer and a J-beta primer mix that a second PCR of roughly 7 to 12 cycles was run. TCRdb re-analysed the 5' RACE reads in MiXCR, keeping a single row per CDR3 protein. The sample lists around 940,000 distinct CDR3 sequences; about 51% were seen once. Germline CDR1 is DFQATT and CDR2 is SNEGSKA (reference sequence). There are 14 residues in the CDR3. V shed 5 bases and J shed 2 bases, with 13 bases lying between them.

This sequence originates from a woman between 55 and 75 years old in good health. This rearrangement joins TRBV20-1 to TRBJ2-1; D uncertain. Material: blood. The CDR3 DNA sequence: TGCAGTGCTCCCCCCTCGTCAGCCTACAATGAGCAGTTCTTC. Its protein product is CSAPPSSAYNEQFF.